Listed below are T cell receptor beta chains from one sample, sequenced in a study of beta chain features in type 1 diabetes. Using immunoSEQ multiplex PCR, the repertoire was profiled, and TCRdb retains in-frame clones only, with some absent. The sample carries over 700,000 clones, roughly a sixth recorded once. Sequencing used naive CD4+ T cells from blood. The receptor source for this set is a woman under 30 in good health. CDR3s include the opening cysteine and the closing phenylalanine or tryptophan. Fields, in order: V gene, J gene, D gene, clone size, CDR3 DNA, CDR3 protein. The D gene is left open where the match is weak. Size is stated for part of the rows, as once, few or many counts, or as a class when the clone is expanded.

v_gene: TRBV19
j_gene: TRBJ2-1
d_gene: -
abundance: -
CDR3nt: TGTGCCAGTAGTATCCCCACCGGGTCCCGACCACCGGATGAGCAGTTCTTC
CDR3aa: CASSIPTGSRPPDEQFF

v_gene: TRBV11-1
j_gene: TRBJ2-3
d_gene: -
abundance: few
CDR3nt: TGTGCCAGCAGCTTGGAGGGAAGACAGGGCACAGATACGCAGTATTTT
CDR3aa: CASSLEGRQGTDTQYF

v_gene: TRBV6-6
j_gene: TRBJ2-2
d_gene: TRBD2
abundance: few
CDR3nt: TGTGCCAGCAGCACCCCGGGACTAGGCGGGGAGCTGTTTTTT
CDR3aa: CASSTPGLGGELFF

v_gene: TRBV6-6
j_gene: TRBJ2-6
d_gene: -
abundance: once
CDR3nt: TGTGCCACCCAGGGTCTCGGCTCTGGGGCCAACGTCCTGACTTTC
CDR3aa: CATQGLGSGANVLTF

v_gene: TRBV9
j_gene: TRBJ2-2
d_gene: TRBD2
abundance: -
CDR3nt: TGTGCCAGCAGCCCCCGTAGCGGGATGAACACCGGGGAGCTGTTTTTT
CDR3aa: CASSPRSGMNTGELFF

v_gene: TRBV7-9
j_gene: TRBJ2-7
d_gene: -
abundance: few
CDR3nt: TGTGCCAGCAGCTTAGCAGCAGGGTTCGCCCACGAGCAGTACTTC
CDR3aa: CASSLAAGFAHEQYF

v_gene: TRBV18
j_gene: TRBJ2-3
d_gene: TRBD2
abundance: few
CDR3nt: TGTGCCAGCTCACCAAGAACTAGCGGGGCCCTCACAGATACGCAGTATTTT
CDR3aa: CASSPRTSGALTDTQYF

v_gene: TRBV2
j_gene: TRBJ1-4
d_gene: -
abundance: -
CDR3nt: TGTGCCAGCAGCGAGTCGGGACGTCTGTTTTTT
CDR3aa: CASSESGRLFF

v_gene: TRBV21-1
j_gene: TRBJ2-2
d_gene: -
abundance: few
CDR3nt: TGTGCCAGCAGCAAAGCGCGTCGGACAGGGAGTTCGAACACCGGGGAGCTGTTTTTT
CDR3aa: CASSKARRTGSSNTGELFF

v_gene: TRBV5-1
j_gene: TRBJ2-3
d_gene: TRBD2
abundance: -
CDR3nt: TGCGCCAGCAGCTCTAGCGGAAGCACAGATACGCAGTATTTT
CDR3aa: CASSSSGSTDTQYF

v_gene: TRBV9
j_gene: TRBJ2-1
d_gene: -
abundance: few
CDR3nt: TGTGCCAGCAGCGTAGGCCTTCAAGGCTACAATGAGCAGTTCTTC
CDR3aa: CASSVGLQGYNEQFF

v_gene: TRBV11-2
j_gene: TRBJ1-2
d_gene: TRBD1
abundance: -
CDR3nt: TGTGCCAGCCTCCCAGGGGGCGACTATGGCTACACCTTC
CDR3aa: CASLPGGDYGYTF

v_gene: TRBV7-2
j_gene: TRBJ2-1
d_gene: TRBD2
abundance: few
CDR3nt: TGTGCCAGCAGCTTTTCTAGCGGGAGTTCCTACAATGAGCAGTTCTTC
CDR3aa: CASSFSSGSSYNEQFF

v_gene: TRBV29-1
j_gene: TRBJ1-5
d_gene: -
abundance: -
CDR3nt: TGCAGCGTTCTTCAGGGACTCAATCAGCCCCAGCATTTT
CDR3aa: CSVLQGLNQPQHF

v_gene: TRBV29-1
j_gene: TRBJ2-1
d_gene: -
abundance: -
CDR3nt: TGCAGCGTTGGGGGGCCGGCGTCCTACAATGAGCAGTTCTTC
CDR3aa: CSVGGPASYNEQFF

v_gene: TRBV7-3
j_gene: TRBJ2-3
d_gene: -
abundance: -
CDR3nt: TGTGCCAGCAGCGAAGGAGTCGGCCCCCGCTTATCTACGCAGTATTTT
CDR3aa: CASSEGVGPRLSTQYF

v_gene: TRBV9
j_gene: TRBJ2-1
d_gene: -
abundance: few
CDR3nt: TGTGCCAGCAGCGTAGTTTCCGGAAGCTCCTACAATGAGCAGTTCTTC
CDR3aa: CASSVVSGSSYNEQFF

v_gene: TRBV7-2
j_gene: TRBJ2-1
d_gene: TRBD2
abundance: few
CDR3nt: TGTGCCAGCAGCTGGACCGGGACTAGCTCCTACAATGAGCAGTTCTTC
CDR3aa: CASSWTGTSSYNEQFF

v_gene: TRBV27
j_gene: TRBJ2-3
d_gene: TRBD2
abundance: -
CDR3nt: TGTGCCAGCAGAATTAGCGGGAGAAGGGCAGATACGCAGTATTTT
CDR3aa: CASRISGRRADTQYF

v_gene: TRBV25-1
j_gene: TRBJ2-6
d_gene: TRBD1
abundance: -
CDR3nt: TGTGCCAGCAGCAACAGGGGTCCCGGGGACGTCCTGACTTTC
CDR3aa: CASSNRGPGDVLTF

v_gene: TRBV5-1
j_gene: TRBJ2-2
d_gene: -
abundance: few
CDR3nt: TGCGCCAGCAGTGGGCGGAACACCGGGGAGCTGTTTTTT
CDR3aa: CASSGRNTGELFF

v_gene: TRBV7-2
j_gene: TRBJ2-7
d_gene: TRBD1
abundance: -
CDR3nt: TGTGCCAGCAGCCCACCGAGGGGGCACTCCTACGAGCAGTACTTC
CDR3aa: CASSPPRGHSYEQYF

v_gene: TRBV21-1
j_gene: TRBJ2-5
d_gene: -
abundance: few
CDR3nt: TGTGCCAGCAGCAAGCGTCAACTAGCGGGAGTTCGGGAGACCCAGTACTTC
CDR3aa: CASSKRQLAGVRETQYF

v_gene: TRBV19
j_gene: TRBJ2-7
d_gene: TRBD2
abundance: few
CDR3nt: TGTGCCAGTAGTAACGGACCTACTAGCGGAGGATACGAGCAGTACTTC
CDR3aa: CASSNGPTSGGYEQYF

v_gene: TRBV27
j_gene: TRBJ2-6
d_gene: -
abundance: -
CDR3nt: TGTGCCAGCAGTCCGTCTGGGGCCAACGTCCTGACTTTC
CDR3aa: CASSPSGANVLTF

v_gene: TRBV11-2
j_gene: TRBJ2-7
d_gene: TRBD2
abundance: few
CDR3nt: TGTGCCAGCAGCTTCCCCGGGACTAGCGGGAGTTGGTTCTACGAGCAGTACTTC
CDR3aa: CASSFPGTSGSWFYEQYF

v_gene: TRBV6-5
j_gene: TRBJ2-3
d_gene: -
abundance: -
CDR3nt: TGTGCCAGCAGTTACTATGGTTCGCAGTATTTT
CDR3aa: CASSYYGSQYF

v_gene: TRBV4-3
j_gene: TRBJ1-5
d_gene: TRBD1
abundance: few
CDR3nt: TGCGCCAGCAGCCAGACAGGGAATAGCAATCAGCCCCAGCATTTT
CDR3aa: CASSQTGNSNQPQHF

v_gene: TRBV6-6
j_gene: TRBJ2-1
d_gene: -
abundance: few
CDR3nt: TGTGCCAGCTCCCAGGACTACAACATGTACAATGAGCAGTTCTTC
CDR3aa: CASSQDYNMYNEQFF

v_gene: TRBV2
j_gene: TRBJ2-1
d_gene: -
abundance: -
CDR3nt: TGTGCCAGCAGCGCCTTATGGGGGGATGTGTATGAGCAGTTCTTC
CDR3aa: CASSALWGDVYEQFF

v_gene: TRBV5-4
j_gene: TRBJ2-1
d_gene: TRBD2
abundance: -
CDR3nt: TGTGCCAGCAGCTCCCTGACTAGCGATAACAATGAGCAGTTCTTC
CDR3aa: CASSSLTSDNNEQFF

v_gene: TRBV7-8
j_gene: TRBJ1-1
d_gene: -
abundance: few
CDR3nt: TGTGCCAGCAGCCCCAGGGGAGTCGGCACTGAAGCTTTCTTT
CDR3aa: CASSPRGVGTEAFF

v_gene: TRBV29-1
j_gene: TRBJ2-5
d_gene: -
abundance: -
CDR3nt: TGCAGCGCATGCACGGTCGTCACGGGAGAGACCCAGTACTTC
CDR3aa: CSACTVVTGETQYF

v_gene: TRBV23-1
j_gene: TRBJ2-7
d_gene: TRBD1
abundance: -
CDR3nt: TGCGCCAGCCCTGACAGGGGGGGTTCCTACGAGCAGTACTTC
CDR3aa: CASPDRGGSYEQYF

v_gene: TRBV7-9
j_gene: TRBJ2-3
d_gene: -
abundance: few
CDR3nt: TGTGCCAGCAGCCAAAGGAACACAGATACGCAGTATTTT
CDR3aa: CASSQRNTDTQYF

v_gene: TRBV7-2
j_gene: TRBJ2-1
d_gene: -
abundance: few
CDR3nt: TGTGCCAGCAGCTTCTCGGGGCCTAGCTCCTACAATGAGCAGTTCTTC
CDR3aa: CASSFSGPSSYNEQFF